The sequence of this TCR beta chain was determined in a study of cytomegalovirus exposure and HLA in healthy donors (dated by TCRdb to the late 2010s). About the study as a whole: According to an earlier analysis of 450 to 650 of the donors, about 179 million T cells yielded over 100 million unique TCR beta sequences and 276 Gb of sequence data. An early release covering some 640 HLA-typed donors comprised approximately 300 gigabases of sequencing data and approximately 80 million unique TCR sequences. Of the roughly 400 genotyped donors, 70% to 90% were placed in the genetic ancestry cluster associated with self-reported Caucasian donors. The study aimed to test whether cataloging public T cell receptors could reveal signatures of past pathogen exposure. Using immunosequencing, the study profiled T cell repertoires from 500 to 800 subjects and related those repertoires to cytomegalovirus serostatus. In addition to the first cohort of about 650 subjects, a separate validation cohort of some 120 different subjects was used. High-throughput TCR immunosequencing, statistical association of individual TCRs with disease status, and machine learning were combined to predict cytomegalovirus infection status. To study patterns of TCR occurrence, a later analysis re-analyzed previously published TCR beta repertoires from around 670 donors and added high-resolution HLA genotyping. The later analysis used no new phenotypic data to find candidate immune exposures, relying instead on TCR beta sequences and their occurrence across donors. An earlier analysis of fewer than 700 of the donors applied high-throughput TCR beta sequencing to assess whether each TCR beta V gene segment acted as functional or pseudogenic. Donor age, sex, ethnicity and CMV serostatus were compiled together with the repertoire data. A later genetic analysis took genome-wide SNP genotypes for about three fifths of the 666 donors and used that subset as a discovery cohort. All discovery cohort repertoires had been generated on a single sequencing platform. HLA typing covered class I and class II loci at four-digit resolution. The number of donors typed differed by locus, with roughly 620-630 for A, B, C, DRB1 and DQB1, around 500 for DQA1, over 600 for DPA1, and some 440 for DPB1. Because of strong linkage in the cohort, roughly five DR-DQ haplotypes were treated as single units for association and clustering. Among some 410 genotyped donors of the cohort, an average of about 220,000 unique TCR beta nucleotide sequences was sequenced per donor, of which about 19% were non-productive.

About this clone itself: There is no known antigen for this receptor.

General findings and caveats noted by the study authors: The only immune exposure information available for the cohort was CMV serostatus. According to a later genetic analysis, donors in an Asian-associated ancestry cluster had fewer N-insertions in productive TCRs than the roughly 670-donor mean. The study gave a list of roughly 150 TCR beta chains associated with cytomegalovirus. Several of the top co-occurrence clusters appeared to be linked to parvovirus B19, influenza, CMV and Epstein-Barr virus, according to a later analysis. The authors suggested that the approach could potentially be extended to other disease states and immunological phenotypes. Seventeen rarely observed V segments, including chromosome 9 orphons, were excluded from the earlier analysis of a few hundred of the donors because counts were too low. Presence/absence analyses assumed roughly uniform sequencing depth across donors, an assumption that may not hold. In this cohort, only TCR beta chains were sequenced, and detectable features were limited by the absence of alpha or paired-chain data. In vitro tests confirmed that a few of the cytomegalovirus-associated TCR beta chains recognize cytomegalovirus antigens. A later genetic analysis associated a missense DCLRE1C variant with V-gene and J-gene trimming of TCR beta chains, and an independent cohort replicated the association. A further reported finding was that TCR beta sequences accurately predicted the HLA-A and HLA-B alleles for most subjects in the first cohort. The classifier was reported to diagnose cytomegalovirus status with high specificity and sensitivity in both the original and validation cohorts. Because some donors lacked HLA typing at each locus, the association tests relied only on the typed subset. A later analysis found that HLA-associated TCR beta chains were more clonally expanded and had lower generation probabilities than equally common non-associated chains. The sequencing pipeline was judged likely to have produced a cluster of highly shared sequence variants as a technical artifact. In a later analysis, the rate of TCR association differed among HLA loci, with DRB1 alleles having the most associated TCRs and HLA-C alleles having the fewest. Linkage disequilibrium might explain the correlated functional status among segregating V segments, but an unknown experimental factor could not be ruled out. While some public TCRs were present in many individuals, most TCR sequences turned up only very rarely across donors. A later analysis associated 15,000 to 20,000 TCR beta sequences with specific HLA alleles at a false discovery rate of 0.05. Broadly in line with IMGT annotations, most TCR beta V segments showed up in productive rearrangements about 90% or about 30% of the time in an earlier analysis of 587 of the donors. When HLA alleles, especially DR and DQ, strongly co-occurred, TCR associations were difficult to assign to individual alleles. According to a later analysis, most CMV-associated TCR beta chains appeared to be HLA-restricted, and the HLA associations seemed to be driven largely by CMV exposure.

Library preparation used the immunoSEQ multiplex PCR assay. For the multiplex PCR, a mixture combining 60 forward primers for TCR Vbeta segments and 13 reverse primers for TCR Jbeta segments was used. The CDR3 region of rearranged TCR beta genes was amplified from genomic DNA by a multiplex PCR assay. The amplified TCR beta libraries were sequenced on the Illumina HiSeq System as 87-base-pair reads. Concerning the study's data processing: In a later analysis, tens of millions of unique TCR beta chains were counted across the 500 to 850 repertoires, and roughly 10 million of these chains were shared by at least two donors. A nearest-neighbor algorithm error-corrected the raw reads and collapsed the reads into unique sequences, merging closely related sequences to remove PCR and sequencing errors. To assign V, D and J gene segments, CDR3 sequences were aligned to IMGT reference sequences. Each retained sequence needed at least a six-nucleotide match to both a V gene segment and a J gene segment. Rearrangements were classified as productive when the CDR3 lacked stop codons and remained in frame with V and J, and all other rearrangements were classified as non-productive. CDR3 was defined by IMGT convention, running from the second conserved V-encoded cysteine to the conserved J-encoded phenylalanine. In an earlier analysis of 550 to 650 of the donors, sequences lacking an unambiguous match to a single V gene segment were excluded. In an earlier analysis of some 590 of the donors, V segments were called functional above 56.7% productive rearrangements and were called segregating when the between-donor standard deviation exceeded 5%. A statistical classification framework was built to diagnose cytomegalovirus status from the catalog of TCR beta chain sequences. In a later analysis, TCR nucleotide sequences were compared against IMGT/GENE-DB human TR gene sequences so that V and J genes could be assigned. A later analysis assigned CDR3 sequences and most-parsimonious VDJ recombination scenarios with the TCRdist pipeline. In a later analysis, every TCR beta chain was defined by the combination of its CDR3 amino acid sequence and its V-gene family, and reads without a unique V-gene family were dropped. In a later analysis, 450 to 600 highly shared, low-generation-probability nucleotide sequences were removed to address suspected cross-contamination and a sequencing artifact. In a later analysis, a clonal expansion index for each public chain was calculated from normalized within-repertoire ranks of inferred template counts. A later analysis computed generation probabilities with a VDJ recombination model fitted to out-of-frame rearrangements, and checked the results against IGoR. A later analysis scored TCR-TCR, TCR-HLA and TCR-CMV co-occurrence with hypergeometric tests, applying a repertoire-size bias correction to TCR pairs. To estimate false discovery rates, a later analysis permuted the HLA or CMV assignments 20 times. In a later analysis, co-occurring TCRs were grouped using DBSCAN, and TCRdist sequence similarity was added for clustering within HLA-allele-positive subsets. Repertoires with fewer than 30,000 or more than 120,000 public chains were left out of co-occurrence clustering, as were four to six repertoires with anomalous nucleotide sharing. TCRdb mirrors the immuneACCESS table, restricted to in-frame sequences. Some clones are absent from its copies; in checked studies, under half trace to an unresolved V gene, and the reason for the others is unknown. That table gives V, J and clone size, and the DNA gave D and trimming. The sample's table lists a count of some 48,000 clones. In total, the top ten clones hold 6.1% of the sample.

The cohort was made up of about 610 healthy bone marrow donors. At the time of sampling, every cohort member was nominally healthy, though immune exposures that went unrecorded were likely present. The donor tested CMV seropositive and was one of the 289 seropositive cohort members. Every donor gave a peripheral blood sample, and the peripheral blood mononuclear cells from that sample were used for TCR beta sequencing. Genomic DNA extraction from the blood cell samples was performed with the Qiagen DNeasy Blood Extraction Kit. The TCR was taken from a male donor in good health and CMV-seropositive. The sequenced material came from PBMCs.

The DNA reads TGTGCCAGCACTGTTGTGTACAATCAGCCCCAGCATTTT. It specifies CASTVVYNQPQHF. The rearrangement combines TRBV2 with TRBJ1-5; the D gene is unclear. Per the germline V gene, SNHLY is the CDR1 and FYNNEI is the CDR2. V is clipped by 7 bases and J by 3 bases, and the sequence between their germline boundaries is 10 bases long. The CDR3 holds 13 amino acids from the cysteine to the phenylalanine. The sequence is cut down to CDR3 DNA, 39 bases in frame from base 1.